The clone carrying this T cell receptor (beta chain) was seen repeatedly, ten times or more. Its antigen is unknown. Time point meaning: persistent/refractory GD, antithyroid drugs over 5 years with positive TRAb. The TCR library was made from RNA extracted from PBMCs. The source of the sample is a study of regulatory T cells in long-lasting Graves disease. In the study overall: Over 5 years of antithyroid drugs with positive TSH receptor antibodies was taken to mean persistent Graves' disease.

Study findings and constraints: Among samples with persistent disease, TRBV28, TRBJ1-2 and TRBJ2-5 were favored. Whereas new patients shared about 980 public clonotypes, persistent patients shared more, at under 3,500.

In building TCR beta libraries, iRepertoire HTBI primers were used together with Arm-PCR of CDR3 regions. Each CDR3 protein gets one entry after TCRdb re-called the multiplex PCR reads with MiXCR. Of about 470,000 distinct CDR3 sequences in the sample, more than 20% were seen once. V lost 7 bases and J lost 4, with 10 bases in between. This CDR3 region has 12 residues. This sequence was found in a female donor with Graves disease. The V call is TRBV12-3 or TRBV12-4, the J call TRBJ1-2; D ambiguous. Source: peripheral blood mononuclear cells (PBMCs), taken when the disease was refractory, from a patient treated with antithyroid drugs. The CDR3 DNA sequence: TGTGCCAGCACCCTGGGCACCTATGGCTACACCTTC. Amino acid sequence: CASTLGTYGYTF.